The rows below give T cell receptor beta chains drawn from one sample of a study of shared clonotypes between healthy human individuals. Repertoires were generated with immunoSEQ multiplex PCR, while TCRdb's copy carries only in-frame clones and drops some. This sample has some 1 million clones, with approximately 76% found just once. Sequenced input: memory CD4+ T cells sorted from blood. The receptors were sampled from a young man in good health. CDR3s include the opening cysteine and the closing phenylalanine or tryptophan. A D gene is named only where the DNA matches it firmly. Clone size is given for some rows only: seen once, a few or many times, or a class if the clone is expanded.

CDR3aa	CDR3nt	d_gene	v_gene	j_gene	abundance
CASRGTGGLGNEQFF	TGTGCCAGCAGGGGAACAGGGGGCTTAGGGAATGAGCAGTTCTTC	TRBD1	TRBV2	TRBJ2-1	-
CASSPGYTEAFF	TGTGCCAGCAGCCCCGGGTACACTGAAGCTTTCTTT	-	TRBV21-1	TRBJ1-1	-
CASSAGQVVAYEQYF	TGTGCCAGCAGTGCTGGACAGGTGGTGGCCTACGAGCAGTACTTC	TRBD1	TRBV6-1	TRBJ2-7	few
CASSLVFQGNSPLHF	TGTGCCAGCAGCTTAGTCTTCCAGGGGAATTCACCCCTCCACTTT	-	TRBV11-2	TRBJ1-6	-
CAISTQAHTSEQYF	TGTGCCATCAGCACTCAGGCCCATACTAGCGAGCAGTACTTC	-	TRBV10-3	TRBJ2-7	-
CAWGPGPLYSPLHF	TGTGCCTGGGGGCCTGGGCCCCTCTATTCACCCCTCCACTTT	-	TRBV30	TRBJ1-6	-
CASSQVRVGGYTF	TGTGCCAGCAGCCAAGTAAGGGTTGGTGGCTACACCTTC	-	TRBV14	TRBJ1-2	-
CSVESLSFNYGYTF	TGCAGCGTTGAATCGCTCAGCTTTAACTATGGCTACACCTTC	-	TRBV29-1	TRBJ1-2	-
CASTIGTGNSPLHF	TGTGCCAGCACCATTGGGACAGGGAATTCACCCCTCCACTTT	TRBD1	TRBV6-5	TRBJ1-6	-
CASRKGGGSSYNSPLHF	TGTGCCAGCAGAAAAGGGGGGGGAAGCTCCTATAATTCACCCCTCCACTTT	-	TRBV2	TRBJ1-6	-
CASSPAGSNYGYTF	TGTGCCAGCTCACCAGCGGGTTCTAACTATGGCTACACCTTC	-	TRBV18	TRBJ1-2	-
CASSVTGGNQPQHF	TGTGCCAGCAGTGTCACAGGGGGGAATCAGCCCCAGCATTTT	TRBD1	TRBV6-1	TRBJ1-5	-
CASSEDGYGYTF	TGTGCCAGCAGTGAAGACGGGTATGGCTACACCTTC	-	TRBV2	TRBJ1-2	few
CASSLSSNSPLHF	TGTGCCAGCAGTTTATCCTCCAATTCACCCCTCCACTTT	-	TRBV9	TRBJ1-6	-
CASSEQPLAGGNEQYF	TGTGCCAGCAGTGAACAACCCCTTGCGGGGGGAAACGAGCAGTACTTC	TRBD2	TRBV6-1	TRBJ2-7	-
CASSSRGGTHTDTQYF	TGTGCCAGCAGCTCTAGGGGGGGGACCCACACAGATACGCAGTATTTT	-	TRBV7-8	TRBJ2-3	-
CASSHAGEGGNIQYF	TGTGCCAGCAGCCACGCGGGGGAAGGAGGAAACATTCAGTACTTC	TRBD2	TRBV5-4	TRBJ2-4	-
CASSTSSYNSPLHF	TGTGCCAGCAGTACGAGCTCCTATAATTCACCCCTCCACTTT	-	TRBV6-1	TRBJ1-6	few
CASSLGREADTQYF	TGCGCCAGCAGCTTGGGCAGGGAGGCAGATACGCAGTATTTT	-	TRBV5-1	TRBJ2-3	-
CASSSGTSDNTGELFF	TGTGCCAGCAGCTCAGGGACTAGTGATAACACCGGGGAGCTGTTTTTT	TRBD2	TRBV5-4	TRBJ2-2	-
CASSLAPRASRETQYF	TGCGCCAGCAGCTTGGCCCCGAGGGCGTCAAGAGAGACCCAGTACTTC	-	TRBV5-1	TRBJ2-5	-
CASSSGGGGGSPLHF	TGCGCCAGCAGCTCCGGGGGGGGCGGTGGTTCACCCCTCCACTTT	-	TRBV5-1	TRBJ1-6	once
CASSARDSGSSYTF	TGCGCCAGCAGCGCCCGGGACAGTGGAAGCAGCTACACCTTC	TRBD1	TRBV5-1	TRBJ1-2	-
CASSLDGEKLFF	TGTGCCAGCAGCTTGGACGGGGAAAAACTGTTTTTT	-	TRBV5-8	TRBJ1-4	-
CSGTQETQYF	TGCAGTGGCACACAAGAGACCCAGTACTTC	-	TRBV20-1	TRBJ2-5	once
CASFTRTSKDTQYF	TGTGCCAGCTTTACTCGGACTAGTAAAGATACGCAGTATTTT	TRBD2	TRBV28	TRBJ2-3	-
CASSTTTDTQYF	TGTGCCAGCAGTACCACCACAGATACGCAGTATTTT	-	TRBV28	TRBJ2-3	few
CASSVSASGAETQYF	TGTGCCAGCAGCGTTTCGGCTAGCGGGGCGGAGACCCAGTACTTC	TRBD2	TRBV7-9	TRBJ2-5	-
CASSPGGSYNEQFF	TGTGCCAGCAGCCCGGGGGGCTCCTACAATGAGCAGTTCTTC	TRBD2	TRBV11-3	TRBJ2-1	-
CASSDPTSGRNHEQFF	TGCGCCAGCAGTGACCCGACTAGCGGGAGAAACCATGAGCAGTTCTTC	TRBD2	TRBV10-1	TRBJ2-1	-
CASSLALDRGLNEKLFF	TGTGCCAGCAGCTTAGCACTGGACAGGGGGCTTAATGAAAAACTGTTTTTT	TRBD1	TRBV7-6	TRBJ1-4	-
CASSQQGRKTEAFF	TGTGCCAGCAGTCAACAGGGGAGGAAGACTGAAGCTTTCTTT	TRBD1	TRBV6-5	TRBJ1-1	-
CASSLPVGPNSNQPQHF	TGTGCCAGCAGCTTACCTGTTGGCCCGAATAGCAATCAGCCCCAGCATTTT	-	TRBV7-2	TRBJ1-5	-
CASSPTSGANVLTF	TGTGCCAGCTCACCGACATCTGGGGCCAACGTCCTGACTTTC	-	TRBV18	TRBJ2-6	once
CASSSPLEGLGNTIYF	TGTGCCAGCAGCTCACCGCTGGAGGGGCTCGGAAACACCATATATTTT	-	TRBV5-5	TRBJ1-3	-
CASSNSQGASPLHF	TGTGCCAGTAGTAACTCGCAGGGGGCTTCACCCCTCCACTTT	TRBD1	TRBV19	TRBJ1-6	-
CASSFGTSGPEKYNEQFF	TGTGCCAGCAGTTTCGGGACTAGCGGGCCCGAGAAATACAATGAGCAGTTCTTC	TRBD2	TRBV27	TRBJ2-1	-
CAWSRDGYNQPQHF	TGTGCCTGGAGCCGGGACGGTTACAATCAGCCCCAGCATTTT	-	TRBV30	TRBJ1-5	-
CASSLSSGQETQYF	TGTGCCAGCAGCTTATCATCCGGTCAAGAGACCCAGTACTTC	-	TRBV7-9	TRBJ2-5	-
CASSLGTIGGYTF	TGTGCCAGCAGCTTAGGGACAATAGGAGGCTACACCTTC	-	TRBV11-2	TRBJ1-2	-
CASSPGRGSFEKLFF	TGCGCCAGCAGCCCGGGCCGTGGTAGTTTTGAAAAACTGTTTTTT	-	TRBV4-1	TRBJ1-4	-
CASNGGRTRRTEAFF	TGTGCCAGCAACGGTGGTCGGACCCGGCGTACTGAAGCTTTCTTT	-	TRBV28	TRBJ1-1	-
CASSTGLAGEREYF	TGTGCCAGCAGCACGGGACTAGCGGGAGAGAGGGAGTACTTC	TRBD2	TRBV2	TRBJ2-7	-
CASRPRTLTYEQYF	TGTGCCAGCAGGCCCCGGACACTCACCTACGAGCAGTACTTC	-	TRBV6-5	TRBJ2-7	-
CASSQEGYNEQFF	TGTGCCAGCAGCCAAGAGGGATACAATGAGCAGTTCTTC	-	TRBV4-2	TRBJ2-1	-
CASSEGQADTGELFF	TGCGCCAGCAGTGAGGGGCAGGCCGACACCGGGGAGCTGTTTTTT	-	TRBV10-1	TRBJ2-2	-
CASSTILSGNTIYF	TGTGCCAGCAGCACTATCCTCTCTGGAAACACCATATATTTT	-	TRBV11-2	TRBJ1-3	once